This T cell receptor beta chain was sequenced during a study of response to subunit inactivated influenza vaccine. Regarding the study as a whole: Authors suggested that a seasonal influenza vaccination recruits few new T cells each time.

TCRdb independently ran MiXCR on the RT-PCR reads; one entry per CDR3 protein. The sample contains around 850,000 distinct CDR3 sequences, roughly 18% of which appear only once. Turning to this clonotype: The antigen is undetermined.

The CDR3 length is 12 residues. The V end was cut by 4 bases, the J end by 2 bases, with 9 bases between. Germline-derived CDR1 and CDR2 are DFQATT and SNEGSKA (reference sequence). This chain joins TRBV20-1 and TRBJ2-7; D is perhaps TRBD2 (6 bases). Material: PBMCs from blood, obtained more than 4 days after vaccination. The receptor comes from a man in his fifties who received an inactivated influenza vaccine. This CDR3 reads CSATGTPYEQYF. The CDR3 nucleotides read TGCAGTGCTACCGGGACTCCCTACGAGCAGTACTTC.